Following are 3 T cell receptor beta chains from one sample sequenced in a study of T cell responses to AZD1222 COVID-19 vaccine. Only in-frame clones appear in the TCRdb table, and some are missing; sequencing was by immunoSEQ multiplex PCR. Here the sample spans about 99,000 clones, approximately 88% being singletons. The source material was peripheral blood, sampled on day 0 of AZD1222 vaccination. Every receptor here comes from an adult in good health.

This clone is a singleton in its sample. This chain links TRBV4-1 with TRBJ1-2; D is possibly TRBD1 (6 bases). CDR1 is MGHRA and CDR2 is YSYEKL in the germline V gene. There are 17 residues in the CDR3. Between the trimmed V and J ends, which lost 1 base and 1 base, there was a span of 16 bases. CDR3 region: CASSQGTGTNDNYGYTF. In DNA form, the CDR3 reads TGCGCCAGCAGCCAAGGGACGGGGACAAATGATAACTATGGCTACACCTTC.

The CDR3 is CAWKDGGPLYGYTF. CDR3 sequence (DNA): TGTGCCTGGAAAGACGGGGGGCCCCTCTATGGCTACACCTTC. The chain employs TRBV30 and TRBJ1-2, with D possibly matching TRBD1 (6 bases). In germline, CDR1 is GTSNPN, CDR2 SVGIG (reference sequence). Deletions cut 4 bases from V and 4 bases from J, with 16 bases between. This CDR3 contains 14 residues.

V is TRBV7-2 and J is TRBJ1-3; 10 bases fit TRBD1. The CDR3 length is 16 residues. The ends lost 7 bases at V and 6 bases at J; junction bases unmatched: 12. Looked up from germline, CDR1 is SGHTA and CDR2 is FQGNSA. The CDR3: CASIQAWTGGVNTIYF. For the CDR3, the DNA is TGTGCCAGCATCCAGGCGTGGACAGGGGGTGTAAACACCATATATTTT.